This T cell receptor beta chain comes out of a study of T cells after posttransplantation cyclophosphamide. Study-wide results and limits: Blood and skin or GI T cell repertoires showed limited TRB overlap.

Only in-frame clones appear in the TCRdb table, and some are missing; sequencing was by immunoSEQ multiplex PCR. Of roughly 11,000 clones in the sample, around 90% were seen once. V was cut by 2 bases and J by 7 bases, with 17 bases left in between. This CDR3 is 16 amino acids long. Germline loops: CDR1 MNHEY, CDR2 SVGAGI. Cyclophosphamide on days +3 and +4 followed busulfan-fludarabine conditioning and a marrow graft. Concerning this clone itself: The antigen is undetermined.

The genes are TRBV6-5 and TRBJ2-2; D may be TRBD2 (6 bases). The material sequenced was PBMCs, taken after allogeneic stem cell transplant with posttransplant cyclophosphamide. The source is a female patient younger than 45 who received an allogeneic stem cell transplant from an unrelated donor, was CMV-positive, and had no GVHD. Some T cells may be the graft donor's. The CDR3 spells CASSYDARGGGGELFF. DNA of the CDR3: TGTGCCAGCAGTTACGACGCCCGGGGAGGAGGCGGGGAGCTGTTTTTT.